Following are 9 T cell receptor beta chains from one sample sequenced in a study of blood T cell repertoires in COVID-19. The data were produced by immunoSEQ multiplex PCR, yet TCRdb's version contains in-frame clones alone and is incomplete. The table records over 60,000 clones, about three quarters of them present only once. The sample was peripheral blood. Receptors originate from a woman aged 80 or over with acute or convalescent COVID-19.

The chain joins TRBV7-2 to TRBJ2-7; TRBD1 matches 8 bases. Germline V lookup: CDR1 SGHTA, CDR2 FQGNSA. This CDR3 is 14 amino acids long. The V segment lost 6 bases and the J segment 0 bases; nucleotides outside the gene matches: 4. As DNA, the CDR3 is TGTGCCAGCAGTCGACAGGGGCCCTCCTACGAGCAGTACTTC. It yields the protein CASSRQGPSYEQYF.

V usage is TRBV5-6 and J usage is TRBJ1-1; D is perhaps TRBD1 (5 bases). The ends were cut back, 3 bases at V and 1 base at J, with 13 bases in the middle. Germline CDR1 is SGHDT and CDR2 is YYEEEE. This CDR3 is built from 15 residues. CDR3 DNA: TGTGCCAGCAGCTGGGGCGAGGTACCGAACACTGAAGCTTTCTTT. This gives the protein CASSWGEVPNTEAFF.

The chain combines TRBV7-2 with TRBJ2-2, with 8 bases fitting TRBD2. V trimming: 0 bases; J trimming: 9 bases; junction bases outside the gene matches: 9. Germline V gene lookup returns CDR1 SGHTA and CDR2 FQGNSA. The CDR3 contains 16 residues. CDR3 region: CASSLAREDRGRELFF. CDR3 coding DNA: TGTGCCAGCAGCTTAGCGCGGGAGGATCGGGGCCGGGAGCTGTTTTTT.

The rearrangement uses TRBV24-1 and TRBJ2-3; D may be TRBD1 (5 bases). The CDR3 is 17 amino acids. Trimming took 1 base from V and 4 from J, leaving 17 bases between them. Germline V gene lookup returns CDR1 KGHDR and CDR2 SFDVKD. CDR3 protein: CATSDFAQGGLADTQYF. The CDR3 coding sequence is TGTGCCACCAGTGATTTTGCCCAGGGCGGTTTGGCAGATACGCAGTATTTT.

V usage is TRBV28 and J usage is TRBJ1-4; the match to TRBD1 covers 9 bases. The germline V gene has CDR1 MDHEN and CDR2 SYDVKM. The V segment lost 6 bases and the J segment 8 bases; nucleotides outside the gene matches: 10. The CDR3 is made up of 15 amino acids. The CDR3 loop reads CASRPRDREWEKLFF. The CDR3 DNA is TGTGCCAGCAGGCCCCGGGACAGGGAGTGGGAAAAACTGTTTTTT. Based on the CDR3 plus reference TRBV28 and TRBJ1-4, the full variable domain is DVKVTQSSRYLVKRTGEKVFLECVQDMDHENMFWYRQDPGLGLRLIYFSYDVKMKEKGDIPEGYSVSREKKERFSLILESASTNQTSMYLCASRPRDREWEKLFFGSGTQLSVL.

The chain couples TRBV28 to TRBJ2-7, with 7 bases that match TRBD2. Germline CDR1 is MDHEN and CDR2 is SYDVKM. V lost 10 bases and J lost 9; bases outside the gene matches: 24. The CDR3 spans 16 residues. The CDR3 spells CATQGTTVRLLLGQYF. CDR3 in DNA: TGTGCCACCCAAGGGACTACCGTACGACTCCTTCTTGGGCAGTACTTC.

This chain links TRBV7-8 with TRBJ2-1, with 12 nucleotides matching TRBD2. Looked up from germline, CDR1 is SGHVS and CDR2 is FQNEAQ. V lost 1 base to trimming and J lost 9 bases; unmatched junction nucleotides: 4. The CDR3 loop spans 15 amino acids. The CDR3: CASSLGLAGAVEQFF. CDR3 DNA: TGTGCCAGCAGCTTAGGACTAGCGGGAGCGGTTGAGCAGTTCTTC.

CDR3 nucleotides: TGTGCCAGCAGCGTAGGCCTAGCGGTGAGCAATGAGCAGTTCTTC. Its protein product is CASSVGLAVSNEQFF. The chain has TRBV9 and TRBJ2-1; 7 bases match TRBD2. The trim removed 0 bases at V and 6 bases at J, leaving 6 bases unmatched. Germline V lookup: CDR1 SGDLS, CDR2 YYNGEE. This CDR3 contains 15 residues. The full variable domain, its missing parts supplied by reference TRBV9 and TRBJ2-1, is DSGVTQTPKHLITATGQRVTLRCSPRSGDLSVYWYQQSLDQGLQFLIQYYNGEERAKGNILERFSAQQFPDLHSELNLSSLELGDSALYFCASSVGLAVSNEQFFGPGTRLTVL.

In its sample, this clone was seen a few times. The gene calls are TRBV15 and TRBJ2-1; 8 bases match TRBD2. The CDR3 runs 17 residues. The junction had 12 bases not matched to a gene; V was cut back by 1 base and J by 7 bases. Germline loops: CDR1 LNHNV, CDR2 YYDKDF (reference sequence). CDR3 sequence: CATSRGRAGELGNEQFF. The CDR3 nucleotides read TGTGCCACCAGCAGAGGCCGAGCGGGAGAGCTGGGTAATGAGCAGTTCTTC.